One and the same sample provided the 16 T cell receptor beta chains below, sequenced in a study of identifying expanded T cells in peripheral blood. Libraries were prepared by immunoSEQ multiplex PCR; TCRdb keeps only in-frame clonotypes and omits some of them. The sample lists fewer than 80,000 clones; roughly four fifths were seen once. The sequenced sample consisted of blood. The receptors were sampled from a person aged 18-69 years in good health.

The chain employs TRBV5-3 and TRBJ2-7; TRBD2 matches 14 bases. TRBV5-3 is classed as an ORF, of uncertain function. The CDR3 has 16 amino acids. J lost 3 bases, V lost 5 bases, and 7 bases had no gene match. The CDR3 sequence is CARSYKGLAGDYEQYV. The CDR3 DNA reads as TGTGCCAGAAGTTACAAGGGACTAGCGGGGGACTACGAGCAGTACGTC.

This chain joins TRBV5-4 and TRBJ1-2; 10 nucleotides line up with TRBD1. J lost 8 bases, V lost 3 bases, and 16 bases had no gene match. CDR3 length equals 17 residues. Germline loops: CDR1 SGHNT, CDR2 YYREEE (reference sequence). CDR3 amino acids: CASSSDPNGQGEWGYTF. The CDR3 DNA reads as TGTGCCAGCAGCTCCGACCCCAATGGACAGGGGGAATGGGGCTACACCTTC.

The chain joins TRBV6-5 to TRBJ2-1; D unresolved. The CDR3 loop spans 13 amino acids. In germline, CDR1 is MNHEY, CDR2 SVGAGI. Trimming shortened V by 0 bases and J by 14 bases, and 14 bases separated the two germline ends. The DNA of the CDR3 is TGTGCCAGCAGTTACTCGGGCCGAAATGGGGAGTTCTTC. The encoded protein is CASSYSGRNGEFF.

The chain is built from TRBV6-1 and TRBJ2-1; 7 bases align to TRBD2. The ends lost 2 bases at V and 7 bases at J; junction bases unmatched: 11. The CDR3 consists of 16 residues. The germline V gene has CDR1 MNHNS and CDR2 SASEGT. DNA for the CDR3: TGTGCCAGCAGTGAACCGTTTTTTAGCGGGCCGAATGAGCAGTTCTTC. Its protein product is CASSEPFFSGPNEQFF.

The chain links TRBV18 to TRBJ2-1; 10 nucleotides match TRBD1. From germline, CDR1 is KGHSH and CDR2 LQKENI. Trimming at V came to 5 bases and at J to 2 bases, leaving 12 bases not matched to a gene. This CDR3 region has 18 residues. The CDR3 nucleotides are TGTGCCAGCTCATCTCTTAGGACAGGGGGTAGCCCCTACAATGAGCAGTTCTTC. It encodes CASSSLRTGGSPYNEQFF.

The gene calls are TRBV27 and TRBJ1-2; 7 bases agree with TRBD1. CDR1 is MNHEY, CDR2 SMNVEV, per germline (reference sequence). With 6 bases clipped from V and 1 base from J, the junction kept 8 bases outside the gene matches. This CDR3 region has 15 residues. This CDR3 is CASSPTGKGNYGYTF. In nucleotides, the CDR3 is TGTGCCAGCAGCCCGACAGGGAAGGGTAACTATGGCTACACCTTC.

The DNA for the CDR3 is TGTGCCAGCAGTTACTCAGGCTACTACAATGAGCAGTTCTTC. Residues: CASSYSGYYNEQFF. The genes are TRBV6-6 and TRBJ2-1, with unresolved D. The V gene's germline CDR1 is MNHNY and CDR2 SVGAGI (reference sequence). The CDR3 extends over 14 amino acids. V lost 0 bases to trimming and J lost 3 bases, with 6 bases between them.

The rearrangement uses TRBV25-1 and TRBJ2-1, with TRBD1 matching over 7 bases. There are 14 residues in the CDR3. V shed 6 bases, J shed 2 bases, and the junction held 4 bases outside the gene matches. CDR1 MGHDK and CDR2 SYGVNS come from the germline V gene. The CDR3 nucleotides are TGTGCCAGCAGGGCGACAGGGCCCTACAATGAGCAGTTCTTC. Translated: CASRATGPYNEQFF.

The chain joins TRBV5-6 to TRBJ1-1; maybe TRBD1 (5 bases). Germline V CDR1 and CDR2: SGHDT, YYEEEE. Deletions cut 4 bases from V and 3 bases from J, with 13 bases between. This CDR3 is built from 14 residues. DNA of the CDR3: TGTGCCAGCAGCCCGCAGGGTAGGGACACTGAAGCTTTCTTT. Its translation: CASSPQGRDTEAFF.

V and J are TRBV29-1 and TRBJ1-2; D remains unclear. The germline V gene has CDR1 SQVTM and CDR2 ANQGSEA. The CDR3 is 12 amino acids. V was pared by 0 bases and J by 4 bases, with 6 bases between. The CDR3 DNA reads TGCAGCGTTGAAGATTGGCGCTATGGCTACACCTTC. This gives the protein CSVEDWRYGYTF. The full variable domain, in which reference TRBV29-1 and TRBJ1-2 provide the parts outside the CDR3, is SAVISQKPSRDICQRGTSLTIQCQVDSQVTMMFWYRQQPGQSLTLIATANQGSEATYESGFVIDKFPISRPNLTFSTLTVSNMSPEDSSIYLCSVEDWRYGYTFGSGTRLTVV.

This sequence joins TRBV30 and TRBJ1-4; possibly TRBD1 for D (6 bases). The V end was cut by 2 bases, the J end by 8 bases, with 15 bases between. The germline gives CDR1 GTSNPN, CDR2 SVGIG (reference sequence). This CDR3 spans 14 amino acids. DNA for the CDR3: TGTGCCTGGAGTCGGCCCCCAGGGGCGGAAAAACTGTTTTTT. It is translated as CAWSRPPGAEKLFF.

The gene calls are TRBV6-5 and TRBJ1-1; 7 bases fit TRBD1. After removal of 2 bases from V and 1 base from J, the junction contained 4 bases not matched to a gene. This CDR3 has 15 amino acids. CDR1 is MNHEY, CDR2 SVGAGI, per germline. The CDR3 nucleotides are TGTGCCAGCAGTTACACCACAGGGGCGAACACTGAAGCTTTCTTT. It translates to CASSYTTGANTEAFF.

The chain links TRBV6-5 to TRBJ1-2; 9 positions match TRBD1. There are 14 residues in the CDR3. Germline V gene sequence: CDR1 MNHEY, CDR2 SVGAGI. The V segment lost 4 bases and the J segment 5 bases; nucleotides outside the gene matches: 5. The CDR3 loop reads CASSSGQGRYGYTF. The CDR3 DNA is TGTGCCAGCAGTTCTGGACAGGGGCGGTATGGCTACACCTTC.

The rearrangement uses TRBV7-8 and TRBJ2-3, with 7 positions matching TRBD2. V shed 5 bases, J shed 0 bases, and the junction held 2 bases outside the gene matches. Looked up from germline, CDR1 is SGHVS and CDR2 is FQNEAQ. The CDR3 runs to 14 residues. CDR3 nucleotides: TGTGCCAGCAGCCCTAGCGGCAGCACAGATACGCAGTATTTT. Protein product: CASSPSGSTDTQYF.

The chain couples TRBV27 to TRBJ1-4, with a tentative D call TRBD1 (6 bases). In germline, CDR1 is MNHEY, CDR2 SMNVEV (reference sequence). The CDR3 covers 14 residues. With 4 bases removed from V and 8 bases from J, the gap between germline ends came to 14 bases. In DNA, the CDR3 is TGTGCCAGCAGTTCAAGGGGGGACGGCGAAAAACTGTTTTTT. Translation gives CASSSRGDGEKLFF.

This clone was seen only once. The gene calls are TRBV5-4 and TRBJ2-3; D is unclear. The CDR3 totals 17 residues. Trimming removed 0 bases at V and 8 bases at J, with 22 bases between. Germline-derived CDR1 and CDR2 are SGHNT and YYREEE (reference sequence). This CDR3 reads CASSLGVLGTHLGTQYF. The CDR3 DNA is TGTGCCAGCAGCTTGGGGGTCCTAGGTACCCACCTAGGTACGCAGTATTTT.